The 9 T cell receptor beta chains in this list originate from one sample, sequenced in a study of Ad26.COV2.S vaccination and SARS-CoV-2 variants. The assay was immunoSEQ multiplex PCR, and TCRdb's table has in-frame clones only and misses some. The repertoire holds about 250,000 clones, roughly 86% seen once, with less than 3.5% in the top ten. As for treatment: 19 received Ad26.COV2.S at low or high dose, single or two shots; several received placebo; per-sample allocation not given. At day 63 after the first vaccine or placebo injection, samples were drawn. The sequencing here drew on peripheral blood, taken in a trial of Ad26.COV2.S vaccine versus placebo. These TCRs come from a person between 18 and 65 years old who received the Ad26.COV2.S COVID-19 vaccine or a placebo.

V gene TRBV3-1 (or the pseudogene TRBV3-2) combines with J gene TRBJ1-1; D is perhaps TRBD1 (5 bases). From germline, CDR1 is LGHDT and CDR2 YNNKEL (reference sequence). The CDR3 spans 13 residues. Deletions cut 0 bases from V and 10 bases from J, with 12 bases between. DNA of the CDR3: TGTGCCAGCAGCCAAGATGTCGCCGGGGGAGCTTTCTTT. Translating it yields CASSQDVAGGAFF.

This chain connects TRBV6-6 to TRBJ1-3; D is ambiguous. Germline lookup yields CDR1 MNHNY and CDR2 SVGAGI (reference sequence). CDR3 size: 13 residues. Trimming removed 0 bases at V and 4 bases at J, with 4 bases between. DNA of the CDR3: TGTGCCAGCAGTTACTCCCACGGAAACACCATATATTTT. It translates to CASSYSHGNTIYF.

The chain uses TRBV2 and TRBJ2-3, with D hard to call. CDR3 size: 13 residues. V gave up 4 bases and J gave up 6 bases, with 11 bases separating them. Germline CDR1 and CDR2: SNHLY and FYNNEI. The CDR3 DNA sequence: TGTGCCAGCAGTGGCTGGGGTCGTGATACGCAGTATTTT. It encodes CASSGWGRDTQYF.

In this sample, this clone turned up a few times. The chain is built from TRBV19 and TRBJ2-2; D is undetermined. The V gene's germline CDR1 is LNHDA and CDR2 SQIVND (reference sequence). Trimming removed 2 bases at V and 2 bases at J, with 0 bases between. The CDR3 covers 12 residues. This CDR3 is CASSINTGELFF. The CDR3 DNA reads TGTGCCAGTAGTATAAACACCGGGGAGCTGTTTTTT.

To note about this clone: At the DNA level, this CDR3 is encoded by other sequences in the same sample as well. V is TRBV7-9 and J is TRBJ2-5; 10 positions match TRBD2. The CDR3 sequence is 15 residues long. Germline assignment: CDR1 SEHNR and CDR2 FQNEAQ (reference sequence). With 4 bases clipped from V and 2 bases from J, the junction kept 4 bases outside the gene matches. CDR3 in amino acids: CASSSSSGRQETQYF. For the CDR3, the DNA is TGTGCCAGCAGCTCTTCTAGCGGGAGACAAGAGACCCAGTACTTC. Based on the CDR3 plus reference TRBV7-9 and TRBJ2-5, the full variable domain is DTGVSQNPRHKITKRGQNVTFRCDPISEHNRLYWYRQTLGQGPEFLTYFQNEAQLEKSRLLSDRFSAERPKGSFSTLEIQRTEQGDSAMYLCASSSSSGRQETQYFGPGTRLLVL.

About this clone itself: The same CDR3 arises from other DNA sequences in this sample as well. The rearrangement joins TRBV30 to TRBJ1-5; no clear D gene. V lost 3 bases and J lost 2, with 8 bases in between. The CDR3 sequence is 13 residues long. In germline, CDR1 is GTSNPN, CDR2 SVGIG (reference sequence). The CDR3, as DNA: TGTGCCTGGAGCTCCCGGGGCAATCAGCCCCAGCATTTT. As protein: CAWSSRGNQPQHF.

The chain joins TRBV19 to TRBJ1-3, with D possibly TRBD1 on 5 matching bases. CDR1 is LNHDA and CDR2 is SQIVND in the germline V gene (reference sequence). Trimming took off 2 bases at V and 2 bases at J, with 10 bases between the two ends. There are 15 residues in the CDR3. The chain's CDR3 is CASSITQGTGNTIYF. DNA for the CDR3: TGTGCCAGTAGTATAACGCAGGGAACTGGAAACACCATATATTTT.

V is TRBV2 and J is TRBJ1-5, with 8 bases fitting TRBD1. Germline trimming cut 6 bases from V and 7 bases from J; bases unmatched to any gene: 8. CDR1 and CDR2 (germline): SNHLY, FYNNEI. The CDR3 totals 14 residues. CDR3 in DNA: TGTGCCAGCAGGAGACAGGGGATGGAGCAGCCCCAGCATTTT. Translating it yields CASRRQGMEQPQHF.

This clone was observed a handful of times. This chain connects TRBV6-5 to TRBJ2-7; either TRBD1 or TRBD2 may fit D (5 bases each). V was cut by 6 bases and J by 2 bases, with 17 bases left in between. The CDR3 is 15 amino acids. Germline V CDR1 and CDR2: MNHEY, SVGAGI. The CDR3 spells CASSYDRDGAYEQYF. The CDR3 DNA is TGTGCCAGCAGCTACGACCGGGACGGCGCCTACGAGCAGTACTTC.